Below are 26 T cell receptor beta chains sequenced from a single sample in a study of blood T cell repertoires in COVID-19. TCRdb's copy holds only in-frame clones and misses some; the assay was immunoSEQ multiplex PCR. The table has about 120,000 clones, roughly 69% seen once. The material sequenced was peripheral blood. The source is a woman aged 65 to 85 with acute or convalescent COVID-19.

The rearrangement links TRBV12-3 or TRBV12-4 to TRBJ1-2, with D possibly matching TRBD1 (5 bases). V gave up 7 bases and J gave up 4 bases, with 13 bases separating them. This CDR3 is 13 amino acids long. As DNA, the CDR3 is TGTGCCAGCAAGGAGGGGCCCCTCTATGGCTACACCTTC. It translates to CASKEGPLYGYTF.

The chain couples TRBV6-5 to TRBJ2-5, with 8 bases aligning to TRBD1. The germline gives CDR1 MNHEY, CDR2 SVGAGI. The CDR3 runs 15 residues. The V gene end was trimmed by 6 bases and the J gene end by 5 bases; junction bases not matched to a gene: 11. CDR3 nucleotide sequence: TGTGCCAGCAGCCCCGGACAGGGTAGGGGCGAGACCCAGTACTTC. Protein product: CASSPGQGRGETQYF.

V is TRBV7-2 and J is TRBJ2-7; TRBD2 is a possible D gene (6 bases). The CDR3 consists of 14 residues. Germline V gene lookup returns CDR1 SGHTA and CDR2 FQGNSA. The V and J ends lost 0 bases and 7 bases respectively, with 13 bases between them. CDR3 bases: TGTGCCAGCAGCTTAGCGCTCCGGGGGTATGAGCAGTACTTC. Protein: CASSLALRGYEQYF.

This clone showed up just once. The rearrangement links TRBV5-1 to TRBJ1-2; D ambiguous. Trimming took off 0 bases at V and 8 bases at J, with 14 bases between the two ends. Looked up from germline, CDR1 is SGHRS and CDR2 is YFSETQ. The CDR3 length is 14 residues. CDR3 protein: CASSLDGYGGGYTF. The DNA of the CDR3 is TGCGCCAGCAGCTTGGACGGGTATGGCGGGGGCTACACCTTC.

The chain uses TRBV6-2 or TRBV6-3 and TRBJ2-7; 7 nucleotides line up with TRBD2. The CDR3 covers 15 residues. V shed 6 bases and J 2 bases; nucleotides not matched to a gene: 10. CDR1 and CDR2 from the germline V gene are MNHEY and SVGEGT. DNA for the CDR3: TGTGCCAGCAGCCCGGGACTATCATTTCCCTACGAGCAGTACTTC. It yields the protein CASSPGLSFPYEQYF.

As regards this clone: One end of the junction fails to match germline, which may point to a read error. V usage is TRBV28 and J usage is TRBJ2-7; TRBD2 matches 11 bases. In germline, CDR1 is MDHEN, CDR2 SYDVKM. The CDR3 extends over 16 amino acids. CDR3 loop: CASSDPGTSGTYEQYF. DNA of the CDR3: TGTGCCAGCAGTGACCCCGGGACTAGCGGTACCTATGAGCAGTACTTC.

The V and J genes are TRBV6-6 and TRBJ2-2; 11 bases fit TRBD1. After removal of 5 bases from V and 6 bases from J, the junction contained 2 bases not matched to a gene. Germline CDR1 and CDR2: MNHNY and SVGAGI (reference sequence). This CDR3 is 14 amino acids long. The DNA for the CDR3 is TGTGCCAGCAGTGGGGGACAGGGGGCCGGGGAGCTGTTTTTT. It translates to CASSGGQGAGELFF.

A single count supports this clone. The CDR3 loop reads CAISGLTGEAFF. The CDR3 nucleotides read TGTGCCATCAGTGGTTTGACAGGGGAAGCTTTCTTT. The chain has TRBV10-3 and TRBJ1-1; TRBD1 matches 7 bases. The J segment lost 8 bases and the V segment lost 4 bases, leaving 4 bases of the junction unmatched. Looked up from germline, CDR1 is ENHRY and CDR2 is SYGVKD. The CDR3 is 12 residues long.

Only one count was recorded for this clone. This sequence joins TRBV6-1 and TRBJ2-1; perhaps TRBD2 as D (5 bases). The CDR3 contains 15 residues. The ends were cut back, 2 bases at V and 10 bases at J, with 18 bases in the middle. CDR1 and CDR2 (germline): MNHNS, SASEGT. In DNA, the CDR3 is TGTGCCAGCAGTGAATGGGGAGCCGGAACGCGGGAGCAGTTCTTC. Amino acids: CASSEWGAGTREQFF.

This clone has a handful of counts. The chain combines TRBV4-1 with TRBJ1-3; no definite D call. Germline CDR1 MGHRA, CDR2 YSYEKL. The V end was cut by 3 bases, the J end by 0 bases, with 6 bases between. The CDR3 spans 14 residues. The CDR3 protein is CASSHPYSGNTIYF. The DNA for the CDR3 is TGCGCCAGCAGCCATCCTTACTCTGGAAACACCATATATTTT.

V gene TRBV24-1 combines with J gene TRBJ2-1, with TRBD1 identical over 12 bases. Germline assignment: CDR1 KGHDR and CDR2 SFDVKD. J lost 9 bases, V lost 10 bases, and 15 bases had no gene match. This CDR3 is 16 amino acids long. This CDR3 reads CATSDAGGQGAVEQFF. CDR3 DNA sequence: TGTGCCACGAGCGACGCCGGGGGACAGGGGGCGGTTGAGCAGTTCTTC.

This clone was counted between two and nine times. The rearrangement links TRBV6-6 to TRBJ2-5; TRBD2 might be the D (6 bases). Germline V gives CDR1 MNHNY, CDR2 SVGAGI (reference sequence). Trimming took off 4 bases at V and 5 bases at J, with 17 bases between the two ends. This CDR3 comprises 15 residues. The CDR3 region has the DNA TGTGCCAGCAGTTTGCGGACTACCGATGGTGAGACCCAGTACTTC. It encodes CASSLRTTDGETQYF.

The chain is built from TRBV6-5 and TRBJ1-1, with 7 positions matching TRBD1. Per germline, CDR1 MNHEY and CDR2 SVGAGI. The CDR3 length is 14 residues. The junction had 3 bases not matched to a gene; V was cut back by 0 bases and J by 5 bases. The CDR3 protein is CASSYSPGGTEAFF. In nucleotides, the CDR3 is TGTGCCAGCAGTTACTCTCCAGGGGGGACTGAAGCTTTCTTT.

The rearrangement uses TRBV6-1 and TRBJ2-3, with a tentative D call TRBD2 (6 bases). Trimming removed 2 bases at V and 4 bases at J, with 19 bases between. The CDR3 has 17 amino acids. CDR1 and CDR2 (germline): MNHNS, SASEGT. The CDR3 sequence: CASSEPGGSPSADTQYF. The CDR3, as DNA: TGTGCCAGCAGTGAACCTGGCGGAAGCCCTAGCGCAGATACGCAGTATTTT.

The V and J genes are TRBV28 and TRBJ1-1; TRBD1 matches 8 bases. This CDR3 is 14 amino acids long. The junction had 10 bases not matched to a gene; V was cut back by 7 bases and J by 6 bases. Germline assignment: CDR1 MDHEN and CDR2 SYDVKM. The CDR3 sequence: CASMGQGARAEAFF. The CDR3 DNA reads TGTGCCAGCATGGGGCAGGGGGCGAGGGCTGAAGCTTTCTTT.

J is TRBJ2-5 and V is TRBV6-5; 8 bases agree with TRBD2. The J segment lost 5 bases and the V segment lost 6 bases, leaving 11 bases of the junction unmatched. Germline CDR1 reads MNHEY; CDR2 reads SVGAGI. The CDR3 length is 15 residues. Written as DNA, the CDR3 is TGTGCCAGCAGGACGGCGGGGGGATCTGTGGAGACCCAGTACTTC. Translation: CASRTAGGSVETQYF.

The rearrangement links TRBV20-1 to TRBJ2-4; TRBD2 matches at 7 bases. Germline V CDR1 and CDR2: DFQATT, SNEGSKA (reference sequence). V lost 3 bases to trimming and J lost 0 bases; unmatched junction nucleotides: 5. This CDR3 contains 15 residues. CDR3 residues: CSASKASGAKNIQYF. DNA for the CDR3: TGCAGTGCTAGTAAGGCTAGCGGAGCCAAAAACATTCAGTACTTC.

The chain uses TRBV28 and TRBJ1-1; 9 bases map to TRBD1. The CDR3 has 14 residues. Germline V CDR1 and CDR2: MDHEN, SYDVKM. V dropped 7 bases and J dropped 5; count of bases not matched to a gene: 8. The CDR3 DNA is TGTGCCAGCACCCCGGGACAGGGTTGGACTGAAGCTTTCTTT. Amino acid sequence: CASTPGQGWTEAFF.

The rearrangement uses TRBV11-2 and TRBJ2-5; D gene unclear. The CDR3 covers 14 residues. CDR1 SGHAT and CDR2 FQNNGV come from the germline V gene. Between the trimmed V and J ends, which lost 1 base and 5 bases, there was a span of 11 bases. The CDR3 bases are TGTGCCAGCAGCTTAGCTGTGACTTTGGAGACCCAGTACTTC. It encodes CASSLAVTLETQYF. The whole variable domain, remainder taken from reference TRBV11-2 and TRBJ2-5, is EAGVAQSPRYKIIEKRQSVAFWCNPISGHATLYWYQQILGQGPKLLIQFQNNGVVDDSQLPKDRFSAERLKGVDSTLKIQPAKLEDSAVYLCASSLAVTLETQYFGPGTRLLVL.

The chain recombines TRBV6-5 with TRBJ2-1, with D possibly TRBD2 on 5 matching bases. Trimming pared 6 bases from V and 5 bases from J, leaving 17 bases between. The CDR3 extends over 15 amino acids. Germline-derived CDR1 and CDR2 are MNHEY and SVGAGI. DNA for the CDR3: TGTGCCAGCAGCCCATACCGGACTGGAAACAATGAGCAGTTCTTC. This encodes CASSPYRTGNNEQFF.

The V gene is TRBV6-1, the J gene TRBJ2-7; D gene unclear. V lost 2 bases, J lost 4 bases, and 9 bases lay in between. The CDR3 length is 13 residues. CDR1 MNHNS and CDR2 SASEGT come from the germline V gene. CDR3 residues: CASSENIQYEQYF. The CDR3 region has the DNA TGTGCCAGCAGTGAAAACATCCAGTACGAGCAGTACTTC.

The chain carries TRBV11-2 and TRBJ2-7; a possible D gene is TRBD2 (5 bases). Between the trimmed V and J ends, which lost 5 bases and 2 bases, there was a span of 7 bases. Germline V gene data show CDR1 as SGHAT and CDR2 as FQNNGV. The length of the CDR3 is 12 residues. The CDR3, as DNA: TGTGCCAGCAGCCACGGGACCTACGAGCAGTACTTC. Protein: CASSHGTYEQYF.

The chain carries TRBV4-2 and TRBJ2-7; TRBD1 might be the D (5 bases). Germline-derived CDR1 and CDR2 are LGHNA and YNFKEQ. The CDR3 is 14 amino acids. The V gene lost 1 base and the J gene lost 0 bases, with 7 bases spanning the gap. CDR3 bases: TGTGCCAGCAGCCAAGTAGGGGTCTCCTACGAGCAGTACTTC. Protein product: CASSQVGVSYEQYF.

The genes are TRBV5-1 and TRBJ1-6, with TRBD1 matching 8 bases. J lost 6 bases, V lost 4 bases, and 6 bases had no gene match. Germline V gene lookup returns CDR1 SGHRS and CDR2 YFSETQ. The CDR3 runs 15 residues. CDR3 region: CASSRQGMVNSPLHF. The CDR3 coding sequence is TGCGCCAGCAGCCGACAGGGGATGGTTAATTCACCCCTCCACTTT. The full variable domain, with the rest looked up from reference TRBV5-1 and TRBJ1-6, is KAGVTQTPRYLIKTRGQQVTLSCSPISGHRSVSWYQQTPGQGLQFLFEYFSETQRNKGNFPGRFSGRQFSNSRSEMNVSTLELGDSALYLCASSRQGMVNSPLHFGNGTRLTVT.

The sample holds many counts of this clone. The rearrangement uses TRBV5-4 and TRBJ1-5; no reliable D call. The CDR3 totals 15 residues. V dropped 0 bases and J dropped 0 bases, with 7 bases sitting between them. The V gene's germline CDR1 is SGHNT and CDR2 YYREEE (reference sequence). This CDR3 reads CASSLGPHSNQPQHF. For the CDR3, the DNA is TGTGCCAGCAGCTTGGGGCCTCATAGCAATCAGCCCCAGCATTTT.

The CDR3 DNA sequence: TGTGCCAGCAGTCCGGACAACCAAGAGACCCAGTACTTC. This gives the protein CASSPDNQETQYF. The chain combines TRBV27 with TRBJ2-5, with D perhaps matching TRBD1 (5 bases). CDR1 MNHEY and CDR2 SMNVEV come from the germline V gene (reference sequence). V shed 5 bases and J shed 0 bases, with 7 bases lying between them. The CDR3 runs to 13 residues.